The source of this TCR beta chain is a study of cytomegalovirus exposure and HLA in healthy donors. Study-wide background: In an earlier analysis, 95 million to 140 million unique TCR beta sequences were found from some 170 million T cells. Study conclusions and caveats: Researchers reportedly found TCR beta sequences accurately predicted most subjects' HLA-A and HLA-B alleles.

V dropped 2 bases and J dropped 0 bases, with 9 bases sitting between them. This CDR3 has 15 residues. CDR1 is SGDLS and CDR2 is YYNGEE in the germline V gene. PCR used 60 Vbeta primers and 13 Jbeta primers. TCRdb's table, derived via immunoSEQ multiplex PCR, lists solely in-frame clones and lacks some. Among approximately 100,000 clones listed, 76% were seen once. For this clone: The antigen is undetermined.

This rearrangement joins TRBV9 to TRBJ1-3; the D gene is possibly TRBD1 (5 bases). Sequencing used PBMCs. The clonotype comes from a man aged 40-49 years in good health and CMV-seronegative. The CDR3 nucleotides read TGTGCCAGCAGCGTGGACACTATCTCTGGAAACACCATATATTTT. This sequence encodes CASSVDTISGNTIYF.